This is a list of T cell receptor beta chains from one sample in a study of T cell clonotyping in hematopoietic cell transplantation. Libraries were prepared by immunoSEQ multiplex PCR; TCRdb keeps only in-frame clonotypes and omits some of them. The data hold approximately 4,200 clones, with approximately 95% observed a single time. The sample in question was PBMCs, obtained 30 days after allogeneic stem cell transplant. The receptors come from a male patient aged 45-60 years who had an allogeneic stem cell transplant from a related donor, so the T cells may come from the graft donor. Some clones in this sample may be carry-over from other donors' samples. Each CDR3 is given with its conserved first and last residue. Each record gives: V gene, D gene, J gene, clone size, CDR3 protein, CDR3 DNA. The D gene is left open where the match is weak. Rows may omit the clone size; those that give it use once, few, many or a size class.

v_gene: TRBV5-5; d_gene: -; j_gene: TRBJ2-7; abundance: once; CDR3aa: CASSLRTSAYEQYF; CDR3nt: TGTGCCAGCAGCTTGCGTACATCCGCCTACGAGCAGTACTTC
v_gene: TRBV27; d_gene: TRBD2; j_gene: TRBJ2-7; abundance: -; CDR3aa: CASSWGGNYEQYF; CDR3nt: TGTGCCAGCAGTTGGGGGGGTAACTACGAGCAGTACTTC
v_gene: TRBV4-1; d_gene: -; j_gene: TRBJ1-2; abundance: -; CDR3aa: CASTPSTGTNYGYTF; CDR3nt: TGCGCCAGTACCCCATCAACAGGAACCAACTATGGCTACACCTTC
v_gene: TRBV7-9; d_gene: TRBD1; j_gene: TRBJ1-3; abundance: -; CDR3aa: CASSSAYDGTGAGNTIYF; CDR3nt: TGTGCCAGCAGCTCCGCTTACGACGGGACAGGGGCTGGAAACACCATATATTTT
v_gene: TRBV27; d_gene: TRBD1; j_gene: TRBJ2-5; abundance: -; CDR3aa: CASSSRQGGEETQYF; CDR3nt: TGTGCCAGCAGTTCCCGACAGGGGGGAGAAGAGACCCAGTACTTC
v_gene: TRBV19; d_gene: TRBD1; j_gene: TRBJ2-6; abundance: -; CDR3aa: CASSPLRTGPGGANVLTF; CDR3nt: TGTGCCAGTAGTCCCCTCCGGACAGGACCAGGGGGGGCCAACGTCCTGACTTTC
v_gene: TRBV6-5; d_gene: -; j_gene: TRBJ1-2; abundance: -; CDR3aa: CASGLRGGGNYGYTF; CDR3nt: TGTGCCAGCGGCCTACGGGGTGGGGGAAACTATGGCTACACCTTC
v_gene: TRBV27; d_gene: -; j_gene: TRBJ2-1; abundance: -; CDR3aa: CASSGGARGDNEQFF; CDR3nt: TGTGCCAGCAGTGGGGGGGCGCGGGGAGACAATGAGCAGTTCTTC
v_gene: TRBV7-2; d_gene: -; j_gene: TRBJ2-5; abundance: -; CDR3aa: CASSYTQGQETQYF; CDR3nt: TGTGCCAGCAGCTACACGCAGGGGCAAGAGACCCAGTACTTC
v_gene: TRBV18; d_gene: TRBD1; j_gene: TRBJ1-2; abundance: -; CDR3aa: CASSPLGQGGDGYTF; CDR3nt: TGTGCCAGCTCACCACTAGGACAGGGAGGCGATGGCTACACCTTC
v_gene: TRBV7-9; d_gene: -; j_gene: TRBJ2-3; abundance: few; CDR3aa: CASSFIVGRSTDTQYF; CDR3nt: TGTGCCAGCAGTTTCATCGTAGGCAGAAGCACAGATACGCAGTATTTT
v_gene: TRBV10-3; d_gene: TRBD1; j_gene: TRBJ2-5; abundance: -; CDR3aa: CAISEFTGGETQYF; CDR3nt: TGTGCCATCAGTGAGTTCACAGGGGGTGAGACCCAGTACTTC
v_gene: TRBV10-3; d_gene: TRBD2; j_gene: TRBJ2-7; abundance: few; CDR3aa: CAIGGLTDEQYF; CDR3nt: TGTGCCATCGGGGGACTAACTGACGAGCAGTACTTC
v_gene: TRBV10-3; d_gene: -; j_gene: TRBJ1-2; abundance: -; CDR3aa: CAIGADRRGYTF; CDR3nt: TGTGCCATCGGGGCCGACAGAAGGGGCTACACCTTC
v_gene: TRBV7-2; d_gene: TRBD2; j_gene: TRBJ2-2; abundance: -; CDR3aa: CASSPRGGLVTGELFF; CDR3nt: TGTGCCAGCAGCCCCCGGGGGGGACTGGTTACCGGGGAGCTGTTTTTT
v_gene: TRBV9; d_gene: TRBD1; j_gene: TRBJ2-7; abundance: -; CDR3aa: CASSPRTGPYEQYF; CDR3nt: TGTGCCAGCAGCCCCCGGACAGGGCCCTACGAGCAGTACTTC
v_gene: TRBV11-2; d_gene: TRBD1; j_gene: TRBJ2-1; abundance: -; CDR3aa: CASSLAGQGTHEQFF; CDR3nt: TGTGCCAGCAGCTTAGCGGGACAGGGTACCCATGAGCAGTTCTTC
v_gene: TRBV5-1; d_gene: -; j_gene: TRBJ2-7; abundance: -; CDR3aa: CASSLVPSYEQYF; CDR3nt: TGCGCCAGCAGCTTGGTTCCATCCTACGAGCAGTACTTC
v_gene: TRBV7-6; d_gene: -; j_gene: TRBJ2-3; abundance: -; CDR3aa: CASSLGQGVSDTQYF; CDR3nt: TGTGCCAGCAGCTTAGGTCAGGGAGTGTCAGATACGCAGTATTTT
v_gene: TRBV19; d_gene: -; j_gene: TRBJ1-4; abundance: -; CDR3aa: CASSAGRINEKLFF; CDR3nt: TGTGCCAGTTCGGCTGGAAGGATTAATGAAAAACTGTTTTTT
v_gene: TRBV6-6; d_gene: -; j_gene: TRBJ1-5; abundance: -; CDR3aa: CASLADYSNQPQHF; CDR3nt: TGTGCCAGCTTGGCGGATTATAGCAATCAGCCCCAGCATTTT
v_gene: TRBV5-1; d_gene: -; j_gene: TRBJ1-5; abundance: -; CDR3aa: CASEKPGRVDIGNQPQHF; CDR3nt: TGCGCCAGCGAAAAACCGGGACGGGTGGATATCGGCAATCAGCCCCAGCATTTT
v_gene: TRBV19; d_gene: -; j_gene: TRBJ1-2; abundance: -; CDR3aa: CASNLGGQNYGYTF; CDR3nt: TGTGCCAGTAATCTGGGAGGGCAGAACTATGGCTACACCTTC
v_gene: TRBV7-2; d_gene: TRBD1; j_gene: TRBJ2-7; abundance: -; CDR3aa: CASSLGTGVLEQYF; CDR3nt: TGTGCCAGCAGCTTAGGGACAGGGGTCCTCGAGCAGTACTTC
v_gene: TRBV6-6; d_gene: -; j_gene: TRBJ2-2; abundance: -; CDR3aa: CASTVNTGELFF; CDR3nt: TGTGCCAGCACCGTAAACACCGGGGAGCTGTTTTTT
v_gene: TRBV20-1; d_gene: -; j_gene: TRBJ2-3; abundance: -; CDR3aa: CSAGGRTQYF; CDR3nt: TGCAGTGCCGGGGGTAGAACGCAGTATTTT